This T cell receptor (beta chain) was sequenced during a study of CD8 T cells in Susac syndrome (dated by TCRdb to about 2019). With regard to the full study: Whether CD8+ T cell activation and differentiation in Susac syndrome was antigen driven was tested using repertoire sequencing.

RNA was extracted with the RNeasy kit and roughly 0.45 to 1 ug was reverse transcribed using random hexamers. The immunoSEQ multiplex PCR assay, which covers 54 Vbeta and 13 Jbeta segments, was used to amplify TCR beta CDR3 regions. Bias from PCR amplification was corrected by using a synthetic template baseline for primer optimization and for computational correction. Turning to the authors' computational methods: Reads were annotated to V, D and J genes according to IMGT and were analyzed with immunoSEQ Analyzer, with only productive sequences retained. To calculate clonality, Shannon entropy was normalized by log2 of the number of productive unique sequences and then subtracted from one. Public and private clones were assessed among the 100 most prevalent clones of each patient and control. Clones were defined as Susac-specific if absent from the healthy and MS cohorts, from 900 to 1,200 published viral clones and from other ImmuneACCESS disease sequences. TCRdb trimmed the raw reads at Q25, called clones with MiXCR and kept productive beta chains. When rows share a CDR3 protein, they turn into one entry using the most common DNA and genes. Here the V and J calls rest on TCRdb's processing, not on the authors' analysis. A total of fewer than 200,000 distinct CDR3 sequences appear in this sample, around 93% of them only once. The top ten clones comprise 0.1% of the sample.

Peripheral blood CD8+ and CD4+ T cells from healthy donors, Susac syndrome patients and multiple sclerosis patients were profiled using high-throughput TCR beta sequencing. The healthy donors served as controls matched for age and sex. CD8+ TEMRA cells were enriched by FACS, while bulk CD8+ and CD4+ T cells were purified by magnetic negative isolation. Blood was drawn into EDTA tubes, processed within 24 hours, and PBMCs were isolated by density gradient centrifugation. PBMCs intended for TCR sequencing were frozen in liquid nitrogen and were later thawed in a 37 degrees C water bath. A purity of at least 90% was achieved for sorted or isolated CD4+, CD8+ and CD8+ TEMRA cells. Summary of the overall study and its limitations: The study acknowledged that relatively few individuals were included in the TCR sequencing and HLA analysis.

As for this clonotype: Its antigen is not yet known. No much larger clonotype is one base removed from it; base qualities were not supplied.

V is cut back by 4 bases and J by 9 bases, with 5 bases in the junction unmatched. The CDR3 sequence holds 15 residues, the cysteine and phenylalanine included. This entry keeps only the CDR3 DNA: 45 bases, framed from base 1. The germline V gene (reference sequence) supplies CDR1 SEHNR and CDR2 FQNEAQ. In this chain, TRBV7-9 is recombined with TRBJ1-6, with 11 middle bases fitting TRBD1. Sample: CD4+ T cells from PBMCs. This sequence originates from a human donor in good health. The nucleotide sequence reads as follows: TGTGCCAGCAGCTCCGGACAGGGGGCGCGTTCACCCCTCCACTTT. Its product reads: CASSSGQGARSPLHF.